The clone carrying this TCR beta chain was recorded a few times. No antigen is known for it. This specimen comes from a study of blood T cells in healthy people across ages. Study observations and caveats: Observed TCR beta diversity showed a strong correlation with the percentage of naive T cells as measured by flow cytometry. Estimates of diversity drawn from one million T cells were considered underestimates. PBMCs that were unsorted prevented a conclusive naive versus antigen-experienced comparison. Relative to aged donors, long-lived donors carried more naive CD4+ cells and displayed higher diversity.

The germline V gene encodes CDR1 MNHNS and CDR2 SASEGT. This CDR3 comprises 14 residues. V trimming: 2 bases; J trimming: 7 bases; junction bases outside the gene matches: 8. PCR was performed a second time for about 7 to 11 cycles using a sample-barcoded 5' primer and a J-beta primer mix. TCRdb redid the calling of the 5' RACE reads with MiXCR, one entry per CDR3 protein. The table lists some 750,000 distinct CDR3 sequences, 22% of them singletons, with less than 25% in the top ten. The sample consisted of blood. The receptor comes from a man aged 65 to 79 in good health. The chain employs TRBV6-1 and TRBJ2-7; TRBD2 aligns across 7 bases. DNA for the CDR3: TGTGCCAGCAGTGAAAGCGGGATTCCGGAAGAGCAGTACTTC. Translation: CASSESGIPEEQYF.